This passage covers 24 T cell receptor beta chains from one sample sequenced in a study of blood T cell repertoires in COVID-19. Sequenced by immunoSEQ multiplex PCR; TCRdb stores in-frame clones only, minus some. This table holds some 370,000 clones, under 85% found once. Sequencing was performed on PBMCs or T cells enriched from blood (not recorded which). The receptors derive from a woman aged 45-65 years who had recovered from COVID-19.

The chain carries TRBV10-3 and TRBJ2-6; D perhaps matches TRBD2 (6 bases). Germline V CDR1 and CDR2: ENHRY, SYGVKD. This CDR3 is built from 20 residues. V was cut by 2 bases and J by 1 base, with 21 bases left in between. CDR3 loop: CAISEPLGLNTPSGANVLTF. The CDR3 nucleotides read TGTGCCATCAGTGAGCCGTTGGGACTGAACACCCCTTCTGGGGCCAACGTCCTGACTTTC.

The chain links TRBV5-6 to TRBJ1-1, with unresolved D. V was trimmed by 0 bases and J by 1 base, leaving 10 bases between them. CDR3 length: 15 residues. The germline CDR1 and CDR2 sequences are SGHDT and YYEEEE. This CDR3 reads CASSLVPGGNTEAFF. The CDR3 coding sequence is TGTGCCAGCAGCTTGGTTCCTGGAGGGAACACTGAAGCTTTCTTT.

V and J are TRBV19 and TRBJ1-2; D gene ambiguous. This CDR3 spans 15 amino acids. V was pared by 9 bases and J by 0 bases, with 17 bases between. The germline V gene encodes CDR1 LNHDA and CDR2 SQIVND (reference sequence). The CDR3 loop reads CASFGEIPPNYGYTF. CDR3 bases: TGTGCCAGCTTTGGGGAGATTCCCCCTAACTATGGCTACACCTTC.

This clone appeared once. A junction boundary mismatches the germline segment, possibly from a read error. The chain couples TRBV5-5 to TRBJ1-1, with unresolved D. This CDR3 contains 13 residues. The V gene's germline CDR1 is SGHKS and CDR2 YYEKEE (reference sequence). CDR3 sequence (DNA): TGTGCCAGCAGCGGACTGCCGGACGCCCCGCTCTCCTTT. It translates to CASSGLPDAPLSF. The full variable domain, rest sourced from reference TRBV5-5 and TRBJ1-1, is DAGVTQSPTHLIKTRGQQVTLRCSPISGHKSVSWYQQVLGQGPQFIFQYYEKEERGRGNFPDRFSARQFPNYSSELNVNALLLGDSALYLCASSGLPDAPLSFGQGTRLTVV.

This chain uses TRBV9 with TRBJ1-4; 12 nucleotides line up with TRBD1. The CDR3 runs to 17 residues. After removal of 2 bases from V and 6 bases from J, the junction contained 8 bases not matched to a gene. Germline V gene data show CDR1 as SGDLS and CDR2 as YYNGEE. The CDR3 is CASSVTPGQGADEKLFF. CDR3 bases: TGTGCCAGCAGCGTGACCCCGGGACAGGGGGCTGATGAAAAACTGTTTTTT.

J is TRBJ1-1 and V is TRBV2, with D tentatively TRBD1 (6 bases). The CDR3 length is 16 residues. V shed 5 bases and J shed 0 bases, with 16 bases lying between them. In germline, CDR1 is SNHLY, CDR2 FYNNEI. Here the CDR3 DNA reads TGTGCCAGCAGTAGTCCGTGGGGGGGCATGAACACTGAAGCTTTCTTT. Residues: CASSSPWGGMNTEAFF. The complete variable domain, with remaining parts taken from reference TRBV2 and TRBJ1-1, reads EPEVTQTPSHQVTQMGQEVILRCVPISNHLYFYWYRQILGQKVEFLVSFYNNEISEKSEIFDDQFSVERPDGSNFTLKIRSTKLEDSAMYFCASSSPWGGMNTEAFFGQGTRLTVV.

This chain connects TRBV7-6 to TRBJ1-6; D may be TRBD1 (5 bases). V lost 5 bases and J lost 7, with 18 bases in between. Germline CDR1 reads SGHVS; CDR2 reads FNYEAQ. The CDR3 runs 16 residues. The CDR3 DNA reads as TGTGCCAGCAGCCCCGACTCCAGGGTCTGGAATTCACCCCTCCACTTT. This encodes CASSPDSRVWNSPLHF.

V is TRBV27 and J is TRBJ2-3, with 10 positions matching TRBD1. The J segment lost 5 bases and the V segment lost 3 bases, leaving 8 bases of the junction unmatched. Germline-derived CDR1 and CDR2 are MNHEY and SMNVEV (reference sequence). The CDR3 is 16 residues long. This CDR3 reads CASSFLGQGRVDTQYF. For the CDR3, the DNA is TGTGCCAGCAGTTTTCTGGGACAGGGGCGGGTAGATACGCAGTATTTT.

The rearrangement links TRBV11-3 to TRBJ1-3, with D unresolved. Trimming cost V 5 bases and J 0 bases, with 11 bases left between them. This CDR3 is built from 15 residues. Per germline, CDR1 SGHNT and CDR2 YENEEA. CDR3 in DNA: TGTGCCAGCAGCCCCTTTCGGAGCTCTGGAAACACCATATATTTT. Residues: CASSPFRSSGNTIYF.

In the case of this clone: Other DNA sequences of this sample code for an identical CDR3. This sequence joins TRBV7-3 and TRBJ1-1; 7 bases agree with TRBD1. The CDR3 runs to 14 residues. The trim removed 2 bases at V and 2 bases at J, leaving 2 bases unmatched. The germline V gene encodes CDR1 SGHTA and CDR2 FQGTGA. In DNA, the CDR3 is TGTGCCAGCAGCTTAGACAGGGTAAACACTGAAGCTTTCTTT. The encoded protein is CASSLDRVNTEAFF. Combining the CDR3 with reference TRBV7-3 and TRBJ1-1 gives the whole variable domain GAGVSQTPSNKVTEKGKYVELRCDPISGHTALYWYRQSLGQGPEFLIYFQGTGAADDSGLPNDRFFAVRPEGSVSTLKIQRTERGDSAVYLCASSLDRVNTEAFFGQGTRLTVV.

The chain combines TRBV19 with TRBJ1-4; the D is unclear. This CDR3 has 14 amino acids. CDR1 is LNHDA and CDR2 is SQIVND in the germline V gene (reference sequence). The V and J ends lost 9 bases and 7 bases respectively, with 18 bases between them. For the CDR3, the DNA is TGTGCCAGCACCCCCGGGAGGGATTTTGAAAAACTGTTTTTT. Protein: CASTPGRDFEKLFF.

This clone was found a few times. V is TRBV7-3 and J is TRBJ1-3, with 8 bases matching TRBD1. The germline V gene has CDR1 SGHTA and CDR2 FQGTGA. The length of the CDR3 is 14 residues. The J segment lost 4 bases and the V segment lost 5 bases, leaving 4 bases of the junction unmatched. The CDR3 protein is CASSQGTGGNTIYF. CDR3 bases: TGTGCCAGCAGCCAAGGGACAGGAGGAAACACCATATATTTT.

Here the CDR3 DNA reads TGTGCCAGCGGACAGGGAATGCGCGAGACCCAGTACTTC. Translating it yields CASGQGMRETQYF. The chain uses TRBV2 and TRBJ2-5; 8 positions match TRBD1. The V gene end was trimmed by 8 bases and the J gene end by 5 bases; junction bases not matched to a gene: 7. Germline CDR1 SNHLY, CDR2 FYNNEI. The CDR3 spans 13 residues.

CDR3 coding DNA: TGTGCCAGCAGCTTCGGAGGGAGCAACTACGAGCAGTACTTC. It is translated as CASSFGGSNYEQYF. This chain links TRBV14 with TRBJ2-7; D possibly corresponds to TRBD2 (6 bases). The CDR3 consists of 14 residues. CDR1 is SGHDN, CDR2 FVKESK, per germline. Trimming removed 5 bases from V and 3 bases from J, with 14 bases in between.

V is TRBV18 and J is TRBJ2-4, with D hard to call. V lost 6 bases and J 8 bases, leaving 11 bases between the germline ends. CDR1 and CDR2 (germline): KGHSH, LQKENI. This CDR3 has 12 residues. This CDR3 reads CASSDLRDIQYF. The CDR3 nucleotides read TGTGCCAGCTCCGATCTCCGGGACATTCAGTACTTC.

This sequence joins TRBV6-5 and TRBJ2-3; possible D gene TRBD1, 5 bases. From germline, CDR1 is MNHEY and CDR2 SVGAGI. The CDR3 consists of 12 residues. The CDR3 protein is CAGATYTDTQYF. The DNA of the CDR3 is TGTGCTGGGGCGACCTACACAGATACGCAGTATTTT.

The genes are TRBV7-9 and TRBJ1-4; a weak D match, TRBD1 (5 bases). Germline V gene sequence: CDR1 SEHNR, CDR2 FQNEAQ (reference sequence). Trimming shortened V by 4 bases and J by 6 bases, and 15 bases separated the two germline ends. The length of the CDR3 is 15 residues. This CDR3 is CASSSRSGPYEKLFF. The CDR3 region has the DNA TGTGCCAGCAGCTCGAGGTCAGGGCCCTATGAAAAACTGTTTTTT.

The chain combines TRBV6-2 or TRBV6-3 with TRBJ1-2; 9 bases fit TRBD1. CDR1 and CDR2 (germline): MNHEY, SVGEGT. This CDR3 contains 14 residues. After removal of 6 bases from V and 4 bases from J, the junction contained 6 bases not matched to a gene. As DNA, the CDR3 is TGTGCCAGCAGCACAGGGGGCGCTGGCTATGGCTACACCTTC. Its translation is CASSTGGAGYGYTF.

The V gene is TRBV11-3, the J gene TRBJ2-7; 7 bases are shared with TRBD2. This CDR3 comprises 16 residues. Losses at the gene ends were 5 bases for V and 9 bases for J; bases not matched to a gene: 19. CDR1 and CDR2 (germline): SGHNT, YENEEA. The CDR3 region is CASSPRAGVLSGGQYF. CDR3 DNA: TGTGCCAGCAGCCCACGAGCAGGAGTATTGTCGGGGGGGCAGTACTTC.

This clone was counted between two and nine times. This chain links TRBV4-3 with TRBJ2-3, with a possible D match to TRBD2 (6 bases). Germline assignment: CDR1 LGHNA and CDR2 YSLEER. Trimming cost V 1 base and J 3 bases, with 14 bases left between them. The length of the CDR3 is 16 residues. CDR3 in amino acids: CASSQVSVGTTDTQYF. CDR3 DNA: TGCGCCAGCAGCCAAGTTTCAGTCGGGACTACAGATACGCAGTATTTT.

This clone was recorded once. The chain recombines TRBV19 with TRBJ1-4; D gene unclear. The CDR3 runs to 14 residues. Trimming took off 8 bases at V and 7 bases at J, with 17 bases between the two ends. Looked up from germline, CDR1 is LNHDA and CDR2 is SQIVND (reference sequence). The CDR3 nucleotides read TGTGCCAGTCGTAGACGAGGAGTGAGTGAAAAACTGTTTTTT. Amino acids: CASRRRGVSEKLFF.

Concerning this clone: A read error may produce the germline difference seen at one junction end. The rearrangement joins TRBV9 to TRBJ2-7, with 8 bases fitting TRBD1. The CDR3 is made up of 12 amino acids. The germline gives CDR1 SGDLS, CDR2 YYNGEE. The CDR3 sequence is CASSEATGEEGF. The CDR3 bases are TGTGCCAGCAGCGAGGCGACAGGGGAGGAAGGGTTC.

This chain links TRBV19 with TRBJ1-4; a possible D gene is TRBD1 (6 bases). Germline CDR1 and CDR2: LNHDA and SQIVND (reference sequence). The CDR3 totals 14 residues. Trimming pared 4 bases from V and 2 bases from J, leaving 8 bases between. The CDR3 coding sequence is TGTGCCAGTAGTACGAGGGGGACTAATGAAAAACTGTTTTTT. Its translation: CASSTRGTNEKLFF.

The genes are TRBV18 and TRBJ1-5, with D hard to call. Trimming left V 3 bases short and J 5 bases short, with 14 bases between. Germline assignment: CDR1 KGHSH and CDR2 LQKENI. The CDR3 totals 15 residues. The CDR3 DNA sequence: TGTGCCAGCTCACCGGTACACTCCAGCGATCAGCCCCAGCATTTT. This codes for CASSPVHSSDQPQHF.